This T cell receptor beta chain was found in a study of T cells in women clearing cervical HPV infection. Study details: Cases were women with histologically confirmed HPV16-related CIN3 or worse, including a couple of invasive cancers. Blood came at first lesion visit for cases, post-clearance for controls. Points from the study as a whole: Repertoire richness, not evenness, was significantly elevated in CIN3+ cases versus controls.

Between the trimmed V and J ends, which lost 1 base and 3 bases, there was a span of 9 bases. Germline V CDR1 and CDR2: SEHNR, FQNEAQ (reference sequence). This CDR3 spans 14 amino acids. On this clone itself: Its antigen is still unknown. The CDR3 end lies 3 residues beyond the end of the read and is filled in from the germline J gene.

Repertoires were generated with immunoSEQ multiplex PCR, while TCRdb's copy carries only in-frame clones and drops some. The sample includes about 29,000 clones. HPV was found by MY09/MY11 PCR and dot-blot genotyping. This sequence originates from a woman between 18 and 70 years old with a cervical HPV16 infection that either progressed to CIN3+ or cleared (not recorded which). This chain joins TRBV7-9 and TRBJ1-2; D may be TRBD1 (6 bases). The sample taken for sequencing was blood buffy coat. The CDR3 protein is CASSLETGDYGYTF. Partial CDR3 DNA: TGTGCCAGCAGCTTAGAGACAGGAGACTATGGC.